The 13 T cell receptor beta chains reported below all come from one sample, sequenced in a study of OX40 agonist ivuxolimab in advanced cancers. The data were produced by immunoSEQ multiplex PCR, yet TCRdb's version contains in-frame clones alone and is incomplete. This table holds approximately 61,000 clones, about 91% found once. The source material was CD4+ or CD8+ T cells sorted from blood, sampled in a trial of the OX40 agonist ivuxolimab. The receptors derive from an adult with an advanced solid tumor such as melanoma, head and neck, liver or kidney cancer.

The chain links TRBV4-3 to TRBJ2-7, with 7 nucleotides matching TRBD1. The CDR3 has 15 amino acids. After removal of 0 bases from V and 3 bases from J, the junction contained 5 bases not matched to a gene. Per germline, CDR1 LGHNA and CDR2 YSLEER. The DNA of the CDR3 is TGCGCCAGCAGCCAAGATTGGGACAGTTACTACGAGCAGTACTTC. It codes for CASSQDWDSYYEQYF.

The V gene is TRBV28, the J gene TRBJ2-4; a weak D match, TRBD2 (6 bases). Trimming pared 8 bases from V and 0 bases from J, leaving 20 bases between. Germline V gene lookup returns CDR1 MDHEN and CDR2 SYDVKM. The CDR3 loop spans 17 amino acids. CDR3 bases: TGTGCCAGCGGGTTCGGGGGAGGAAAACTAGCCAAAAACATTCAGTACTTC. This sequence encodes CASGFGGGKLAKNIQYF.

J is TRBJ2-5 and V is TRBV5-6; TRBD1 matches 9 bases. CDR1 is SGHDT and CDR2 is YYEEEE in the germline V gene. The CDR3 contains 14 residues. The V gene end was trimmed by 3 bases and the J gene end by 3 bases; junction bases not matched to a gene: 3. The CDR3 coding sequence is TGTGCCAGCAGCTCCGGGACAGGGAAAGAGACCCAGTACTTC. This sequence encodes CASSSGTGKETQYF. Combining the CDR3 with reference TRBV5-6 and TRBJ2-5 gives the whole variable domain DAGVTQSPTHLIKTRGQQVTLRCSPKSGHDTVSWYQQALGQGPQFIFQYYEEEERQRGNFPDRFSGHQFPNYSSELNVNALLLGDSALYLCASSSGTGKETQYFGPGTRLLVL.

The V and J genes are TRBV6-5 and TRBJ1-4; tentatively, D is TRBD1 (5 bases). Germline assignment: CDR1 MNHEY and CDR2 SVGAGI. The CDR3 covers 13 residues. Trimming pared 0 bases from V and 10 bases from J, leaving 9 bases between. The CDR3 protein is CASSYSTGGKLFF. In DNA form, the CDR3 reads TGTGCCAGCAGTTACTCGACCGGGGGAAAACTGTTTTTT.

The V gene is TRBV5-1, the J gene TRBJ2-5, with D possibly TRBD2 on 6 matching bases. The J call may be in error: the DNA end matches TRBJ2-7 better. The CDR3 loop spans 14 amino acids. CDR1 is SGHRS and CDR2 is YFSETQ in the germline V gene. The CDR3 here is CASSPSAGSYEQYF. The CDR3 DNA reads as TGCGCCAGCAGCCCCTCTGCCGGGAGCTACGAGCAGTACTTC.

This clone was detected once. This chain uses TRBV27 with TRBJ2-2, with 7 bases identical to TRBD1. Germline values: CDR1 MNHEY, CDR2 SMNVEV (reference sequence). Losses at the gene ends were 6 bases for V and 5 bases for J; bases not matched to a gene: 6. The CDR3 runs 14 residues. Here the CDR3 reads CASRILQGTGELFF. The CDR3 DNA reads TGTGCCAGCAGGATCTTACAGGGGACCGGGGAGCTGTTTTTT.

The gene calls are TRBV27 and TRBJ1-5, with D unresolved. The CDR3 loop spans 13 amino acids. The germline V gene has CDR1 MNHEY and CDR2 SMNVEV (reference sequence). V lost 8 bases and J 4 bases, leaving 12 bases between the germline ends. This CDR3 is CASLTKKNQPQHF. CDR3 nucleotides: TGTGCCAGCCTTACGAAAAAAAATCAGCCCCAGCATTTT.

This chain uses TRBV28 with TRBJ1-5; D might be TRBD1 (5 bases). Germline V gene data show CDR1 as MDHEN and CDR2 as SYDVKM. Deletions cut 5 bases from V and 4 bases from J, with 9 bases between. CDR3 length equals 13 residues. The CDR3 bases are TGTGCCAGCAGTCAGGGATTTAATCAGCCCCAGCATTTT. This encodes CASSQGFNQPQHF. The full variable domain, rest sourced from reference TRBV28 and TRBJ1-5, is DVKVTQSSRYLVKRTGEKVFLECVQDMDHENMFWYRQDPGLGLRLIYFSYDVKMKEKGDIPEGYSVSREKKERFSLILESASTNQTSMYLCASSQGFNQPQHFGDGTRLSIL.

About this clone itself: A single base is all that separates this from a far larger clone, so a read error is likely. Other nucleotide sequences from this sample produce the same CDR3. The genes are TRBV5-8 and TRBJ1-1, with D unresolved. Germline V gene lookup returns CDR1 SGHTS and CDR2 YDEGEE. There are 14 residues in the CDR3. V lost 4 bases and J 1 base, leaving 11 bases between the germline ends. DNA for the CDR3: TGTGCCAGCAGCCAAGAATCGGGGAACACTGAAGCTTTCTTT. Amino acids: CASSQESGNTEAFF.

V and J are TRBV6-5 and TRBJ2-6, with D unresolved. V lost 7 bases to trimming and J lost 0 bases, with 4 bases between them. Germline values: CDR1 MNHEY, CDR2 SVGAGI. The CDR3 is made up of 13 amino acids. For the CDR3, the DNA is TGTGCCAGCATCTCCTCTGGGGCCAACGTCCTGACTTTC. This codes for CASISSGANVLTF.

Here the CDR3 reads CAGEGASYGYTF. The CDR3 nucleotides read TGTGCCGGGGAGGGGGCTTCCTATGGCTACACCTTC. This chain joins TRBV2 and TRBJ1-2; TRBD1 matches 7 bases. The CDR3 is made up of 12 amino acids. V lost 11 bases to trimming and J lost 4 bases; unmatched junction nucleotides: 7. The germline V gene encodes CDR1 SNHLY and CDR2 FYNNEI.

V and J are TRBV7-9 and TRBJ2-1, with 7 positions matching TRBD2. The V and J ends lost 0 bases and 3 bases, in that order; junction bases with no gene match: 5. CDR1 SEHNR and CDR2 FQNEAQ come from the germline V gene (reference sequence). This CDR3 spans 16 amino acids. This CDR3 reads CASSLAAGVVYNEQFF. The CDR3 coding sequence is TGTGCCAGCAGCTTAGCCGCGGGAGTTGTCTACAATGAGCAGTTCTTC. The full variable domain, rest sourced from reference TRBV7-9 and TRBJ2-1, is DTGVSQNPRHKITKRGQNVTFRCDPISEHNRLYWYRQTLGQGPEFLTYFQNEAQLEKSRLLSDRFSAERPKGSFSTLEIQRTEQGDSAMYLCASSLAAGVVYNEQFFGPGTRLTVL.

The chain links TRBV14 to TRBJ1-2; 8 nucleotides align to TRBD1. The germline V gene encodes CDR1 SGHDN and CDR2 FVKESK. The CDR3 extends over 16 amino acids. The ends lost 6 bases at V and 4 bases at J; junction bases unmatched: 13. This chain's CDR3 is CASSEDSLDRVYGYTF. CDR3 DNA sequence: TGTGCCAGCAGTGAAGACTCCTTGGACAGGGTCTATGGCTACACCTTC.